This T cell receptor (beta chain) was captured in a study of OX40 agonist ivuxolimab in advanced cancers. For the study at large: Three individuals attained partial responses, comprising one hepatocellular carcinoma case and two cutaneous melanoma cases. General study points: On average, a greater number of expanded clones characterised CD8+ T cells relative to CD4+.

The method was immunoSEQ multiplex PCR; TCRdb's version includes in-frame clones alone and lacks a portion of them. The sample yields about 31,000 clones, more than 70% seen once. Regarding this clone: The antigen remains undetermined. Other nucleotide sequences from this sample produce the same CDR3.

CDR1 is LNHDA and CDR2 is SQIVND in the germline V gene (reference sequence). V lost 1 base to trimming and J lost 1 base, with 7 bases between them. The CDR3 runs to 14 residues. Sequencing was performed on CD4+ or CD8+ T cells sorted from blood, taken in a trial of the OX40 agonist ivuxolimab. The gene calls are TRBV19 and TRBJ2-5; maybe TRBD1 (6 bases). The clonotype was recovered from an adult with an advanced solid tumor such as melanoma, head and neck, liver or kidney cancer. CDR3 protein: CASSIGGGQETQYF. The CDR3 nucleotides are TGTGCCAGTAGTATAGGAGGGGGCCAAGAGACCCAGTACTTC.